These 9 T cell receptor beta chains came from one sample sequenced in a study of human T cells and chemical hapten exposure. Time point in this sample: healthy volunteer bleed at 6 weeks. Total RNA extraction was carried out from unfractionated whole blood. TCRdb redid the calling of the RACE reads with MiXCR, one entry per CDR3 protein. This sample has about 77,000 distinct CDR3 sequences, with 8.6% found just once. Sequencing was performed on whole blood. The source is a female donor in good health. Some clones in this sample may be carry-over from other donors' samples.

This clonotype has ten or more counts. The chain employs TRBV4-3 and TRBJ2-3; 12 positions agree with TRBD2. Trimming at V came to 3 bases and at J to 4 bases, leaving 8 bases not matched to a gene. The CDR3 spans 17 residues. Germline V CDR1 and CDR2: LGHNA, YSLEER. The CDR3 nucleotides are TGCGCCAGCAGCCAGGTTTCGACTAGCGGGGGCGCAGATACGCAGTATTTT. It codes for CASSQVSTSGGADTQYF.

The rearrangement joins TRBV12-3 or TRBV12-4 to TRBJ1-2, with D perhaps matching TRBD1 (6 bases). Trimming stripped 7 bases from V and 0 bases from J, with 18 bases between. This CDR3 has 16 amino acids. For the CDR3, the DNA is TGTGCCAGCACCAAGAAGACAGGTCCAACTAACTATGGCTACACCTTC. Its protein product is CASTKKTGPTNYGYTF.

In this sample, this clonotype turned up many times. The chain links TRBV10-3 to TRBJ1-6, with 7 nucleotides matching TRBD1. Germline V gives CDR1 ENHRY, CDR2 SYGVKD. V lost 6 bases and J lost 0; bases outside the gene matches: 2. This CDR3 contains 15 residues. CDR3 sequence reads: CAIRGQSSYNSPLHF. As DNA, the CDR3 is TGTGCCATCAGGGGACAGAGCTCCTATAATTCACCCCTCCACTTT.

This clonotype was observed many times. This sequence joins TRBV12-3 or TRBV12-4 and TRBJ1-4, with a possible D match to TRBD1 (5 bases). This CDR3 comprises 14 residues. V lost 8 bases and J 5 bases, leaving 15 bases between the germline ends. CDR3 nucleotide sequence: TGTGCCAGCGGGGCCCAAGATCTAAATGAAAAACTGTTTTTT. Amino acid sequence: CASGAQDLNEKLFF.

Of note for this clonotype: Since a much larger clone is just one base distant, this may be a read error. The conserved phenylalanine or tryptophan normally closing the CDR3 is absent here, so this likely arose from a read error. The chain combines TRBV12-3 or TRBV12-4 with TRBJ2-1; D unresolved. The CDR3 has 12 amino acids. The V and J ends lost 7 bases and 3 bases respectively, with 7 bases between them. CDR3 bases: TGTGCCAGCAAGAAGGACTACAATGAGCAGTTCTCC. Translating it yields CASKKDYNEQFS.

This clonotype was counted ten times or more. The chain joins TRBV18 to TRBJ1-1; no clear D. Trimming took off 0 bases at V and 3 bases at J, with 14 bases between the two ends. The CDR3 runs to 16 residues. Looked up from germline, CDR1 is KGHSH and CDR2 is LQKENI. The CDR3 is CASSPPSNLRDTEAFF. The CDR3 nucleotides are TGTGCCAGCTCACCACCCTCCAACCTACGGGACACTGAAGCTTTCTTT.

This clonotype was seen at least ten times. The chain uses TRBV6-1 and TRBJ1-2; no clear D. Germline V CDR1 and CDR2: MNHNS, SASEGT. The germline V and J ends were trimmed by 2 bases and 4 bases, with 11 bases remaining between them. This CDR3 is 14 amino acids long. CDR3: CASSEWNVGYGYTF. CDR3 nucleotide sequence: TGTGCCAGCAGTGAATGGAATGTTGGCTATGGCTACACCTTC.

This clonotype was detected many times. The chain recombines TRBV5-6 with TRBJ1-1; 12 bases line up with TRBD1. J was trimmed by 8 bases and V by 9 bases; bases with no gene match: 2. CDR3 length: 11 amino acids. Germline CDR1 and CDR2: SGHDT and YYEEEE. Here the CDR3 reads CATGQGAEAFF. In DNA, the CDR3 is TGTGCCACGGGACAGGGGGCGGAAGCTTTCTTT. Filled out from reference TRBV5-6 and TRBJ1-1, the complete variable domain reads DAGVTQSPTHLIKTRGQQVTLRCSPKSGHDTVSWYQQALGQGPQFIFQYYEEEERQRGNFPDRFSGHQFPNYSSELNVNALLLGDSALYLCATGQGAEAFFGQGTRLTVV.

The table lists this clonotype with many counts. The chain has TRBV6-6 and TRBJ1-4; a weak D match, TRBD1 (6 bases). The V end lost 4 bases, the J end lost 9 bases, and 18 bases lay between the germline ends. Germline V lookup: CDR1 MNHNY, CDR2 SVGAGI (reference sequence). The CDR3 runs to 15 residues. For the CDR3, the DNA is TGTGCCAGCAGTTCCACGGGGGGCTACCAAAAAAAACTGTTTTTT. Amino acid sequence: CASSSTGGYQKKLFF.